This entry is about one T cell receptor beta chain. Its antigen remains unknown. This specimen belongs to a study of T cell responses to AZD1222 COVID-19 vaccine. Overall study results and limits: The breadth and depth of Spike-specific TCRs increased once two AZD1222 doses had been given.

Libraries were prepared by immunoSEQ multiplex PCR; TCRdb keeps only in-frame clonotypes and omits some of them. In the table there are around 160,000 clones, 88% of which are singletons. The ends were cut back, 4 bases at V and 8 bases at J, with 19 bases in the middle. CDR1 is KGHDR and CDR2 is SFDVKD in the germline V gene. CDR3 length: 15 residues. The sample was peripheral blood, taken on day 0 of AZD1222 vaccination. The sequence was obtained from an adult in good health. This chain links TRBV24-1 with TRBJ1-2; D gene uncertain. Here the CDR3 reads CATSDETTPLEGYTF. The CDR3, as DNA: TGTGCCACCAGTGACGAGACGACCCCCCTGGAGGGCTACACCTTC.